The 21 T cell receptor beta chains below all came from one sample that was sequenced in a study of cytomegalovirus exposure and HLA in healthy donors. Repertoires were generated with immunoSEQ multiplex PCR, while TCRdb's copy carries only in-frame clones and drops some. The sample yields 65,000 or so clones, 92% seen once. Specimen: PBMCs. All receptors come from a woman between 18 and 29 years old in good health and CMV-seronegative.

CDR3 bases: TGCAGCGGGGAGGGCGCAGATACGCAGTATTTT. Amino acid sequence: CSGEGADTQYF. V usage is TRBV29-1 and J usage is TRBJ2-3; 7 bases agree with TRBD2. V lost 7 bases, J lost 4 bases, and 2 bases stayed unmatched. CDR3 length: 11 residues. Per the germline V gene, CDR1 is SQVTM and CDR2 is ANQGSEA.

The CDR3 spells CASSYSTGQRYGYTF. CDR3 nucleotides: TGTGCCAGCAGTTACTCGACAGGTCAGCGCTATGGCTACACCTTC. This chain links TRBV6-5 with TRBJ1-2, with D tentatively TRBD1 (6 bases). V lost 0 bases and J 4 bases, leaving 12 bases between the germline ends. Per the germline V gene, CDR1 is MNHEY and CDR2 is SVGAGI. The CDR3 consists of 15 residues.

The J gene is TRBJ2-3, the V gene TRBV2; TRBD2 aligns across 10 bases. The germline V gene has CDR1 SNHLY and CDR2 FYNNEI. The trim removed 2 bases at V and 4 bases at J, leaving 9 bases unmatched. The CDR3 loop spans 17 amino acids. The CDR3 is CASSEWASGSHPDTQYF. The CDR3 bases are TGTGCCAGCAGTGAATGGGCTAGCGGGAGCCACCCAGATACGCAGTATTTT.

The chain has TRBV6-4 and TRBJ1-5; unclear D gene. With 6 bases removed from V and 7 bases from J, the gap between germline ends came to 13 bases. From germline, CDR1 is MRHNA and CDR2 SNTAGT. CDR3 length: 13 amino acids. The CDR3 sequence: CASRTGKGQPQHF. The CDR3 region has the DNA TGTGCCAGCAGGACGGGGAAAGGGCAGCCCCAGCATTTT.

The chain is built from TRBV9 and TRBJ1-2; 9 bases are a match to TRBD1. The ends lost 6 bases at V and 8 bases at J; junction bases unmatched: 17. This CDR3 region has 16 residues. CDR1 and CDR2 from the germline V gene are SGDLS and YYNGEE. CDR3 nucleotide sequence: TGTGCCAGCAACGGACCAACCGGGACAGGGACCTTCGGCTACACCTTC. Amino acid sequence: CASNGPTGTGTFGYTF.

The chain combines TRBV11-2 with TRBJ1-1; TRBD1 matches 7 bases. This CDR3 region has 13 residues. J lost 4 bases, V lost 3 bases, and 2 bases had no gene match. Germline CDR1 and CDR2: SGHAT and FQNNGV. The CDR3 spells CASSFQGGTEAFF. CDR3 nucleotides: TGTGCCAGCAGCTTCCAGGGGGGCACTGAAGCTTTCTTT. The full variable domain, completed using reference TRBV11-2 and TRBJ1-1, is EAGVAQSPRYKIIEKRQSVAFWCNPISGHATLYWYQQILGQGPKLLIQFQNNGVVDDSQLPKDRFSAERLKGVDSTLKIQPAKLEDSAVYLCASSFQGGTEAFFGQGTRLTVV.

V and J are TRBV7-9 and TRBJ1-1, with D possibly matching TRBD1 (5 bases). The germline gives CDR1 SEHNR, CDR2 FQNEAQ (reference sequence). Trimming shortened V by 1 base and J by 6 bases, and 12 bases separated the two germline ends. This CDR3 is built from 14 residues. The CDR3 loop is CASSLVAGGAEAFF. CDR3 nucleotide sequence: TGTGCCAGCAGCTTAGTCGCGGGGGGGGCTGAAGCTTTCTTT.

The chain joins TRBV2 to TRBJ2-1, with D maybe TRBD2 (6 bases). Germline V gives CDR1 SNHLY, CDR2 FYNNEI. There are 15 residues in the CDR3. V lost 4 bases and J 5 bases, leaving 15 bases between the germline ends. CDR3 protein: CASSVMQRVNNEQFF. In nucleotides, the CDR3 is TGTGCCAGCAGTGTTATGCAGCGGGTTAACAATGAGCAGTTCTTC.

This clone was seen only a few times. The gene calls are TRBV4-1 and TRBJ2-3, with no clear D. Germline V gene sequence: CDR1 MGHRA, CDR2 YSYEKL. CDR3 length equals 15 residues. The germline V and J ends were trimmed by 0 bases and 3 bases, with 10 bases remaining between them. The CDR3: CASSQDGYVTDTQYF. In nucleotides, the CDR3 is TGCGCCAGCAGCCAAGACGGGTATGTAACAGATACGCAGTATTTT.

The chain uses TRBV6-1 and TRBJ2-6, with TRBD1 as a possible D gene (5 bases). Looked up from germline, CDR1 is MNHNS and CDR2 is SASEGT. The CDR3 has 16 amino acids. V was trimmed by 4 bases and J by 2 bases, leaving 12 bases between them. CDR3 nucleotide sequence: TGTGCCAGCAGTGCCTTGGGGCCAGCTGGGGCCAACGTCCTGACTTTC. This translates into CASSALGPAGANVLTF.

This sequence joins TRBV6-7 and TRBJ1-6, with 12 bases fitting TRBD1. Being an ORF, TRBV6-7 has a function that is uncertain. There are 18 residues in the CDR3. J was trimmed by 1 base and V by 4 bases; bases with no gene match: 5. The CDR3 here is CASSFGGQGASYNSPLHF. Written as DNA, the CDR3 is TGTGCCAGCAGTTTCGGGGGACAGGGGGCTTCCTATAATTCACCCCTCCACTTT.

The DNA for the CDR3 is TGTGCCAGCAGTTGGGGACTAGCAGATACGCAGTATTTT. Amino acid sequence: CASSWGLADTQYF. The chain uses TRBV6-5 and TRBJ2-3, with 8 positions matching TRBD2. The CDR3 has 13 amino acids. V gave up 4 bases and J gave up 4 bases; unmatched junction bases: 1. The germline CDR1 and CDR2 sequences are MNHEY and SVGAGI.

The chain is built from TRBV6-1 and TRBJ2-5; D uncertain. Germline V gives CDR1 MNHNS, CDR2 SASEGT. This CDR3 has 13 residues. V lost 1 base and J lost 5, with 8 bases in between. The DNA of the CDR3 is TGTGCCAGCAGTGAAGAGGAGTGGGAGACCCAGTACTTC. As protein: CASSEEEWETQYF.

The rearrangement joins TRBV6-1 to TRBJ1-2; possibly TRBD1 for D (5 bases). The germline CDR1 and CDR2 sequences are MNHNS and SASEGT. This CDR3 has 15 amino acids. The ends were cut back, 6 bases at V and 5 bases at J, with 19 bases in the middle. The CDR3 spells CASSQQASPIYGYTF. The DNA for the CDR3 is TGTGCCAGCAGCCAACAGGCCTCCCCCATTTATGGCTACACCTTC.

The J gene is TRBJ2-4, the V gene TRBV29-1; the match to TRBD1 covers 8 bases. The end of the DNA is better explained by TRBJ2-5, so the J call may be wrong. CDR3 length: 12 amino acids. The germline V gene has CDR1 SQVTM and CDR2 ANQGSEA. CDR3 DNA: TGCAGCGTTGACAAGGGACAGGCGACCCAGTACTTC. Its translation is CSVDKGQATQYF.

This clone was observed a handful of times. This rearrangement joins TRBV15 to TRBJ2-6, with D possibly matching TRBD1 (6 bases). Trimming removed 2 bases at V and 3 bases at J, with 11 bases between. The germline V gene encodes CDR1 LNHNV and CDR2 YYDKDF (reference sequence). The length of the CDR3 is 16 residues. The CDR3 DNA sequence: TGTGCCACCAGCAGAACCCCAGGGGTTGGGGCCAACGTCCTGACTTTC. It codes for CATSRTPGVGANVLTF.

The chain has TRBV10-2 and TRBJ1-1; maybe TRBD1 (5 bases). V was clipped by 7 bases and J by 1 base, with 16 bases between them. There are 15 residues in the CDR3. Germline V gene sequence: CDR1 WSHSY, CDR2 SAAADI. CDR3 sequence (DNA): TGCGCCAGCAAAGGGGATCTGACGGAGAACACTGAAGCTTTCTTT. It specifies CASKGDLTENTEAFF.

V gene TRBV29-1 combines with J gene TRBJ2-2; 8 nucleotides align to TRBD1. V shed 5 bases and J 5 bases; nucleotides not matched to a gene: 7. The CDR3 covers 14 residues. The germline V gene has CDR1 SQVTM and CDR2 ANQGSEA. CDR3 sequence (DNA): TGCAGCGTTACAGGGGGATATGGGACCGGGGAGCTGTTTTTT. Its translation is CSVTGGYGTGELFF.

The chain uses TRBV7-8 and TRBJ1-5, with D maybe TRBD1 (6 bases). Trimming took off 5 bases at V and 6 bases at J, with 14 bases between the two ends. The CDR3 is 14 amino acids. Germline V CDR1 and CDR2: SGHVS, FQNEAQ. CDR3 residues: CASSPRTDGQPQHF. CDR3 DNA sequence: TGTGCCAGCAGCCCCCGGACAGACGGTCAGCCCCAGCATTTT. Filled out from reference TRBV7-8 and TRBJ1-5, the complete variable domain reads GAGVSQSPRYKVAKRGQDVALRCDPISGHVSLFWYQQALGQGPEFLTYFQNEAQLDKSGLPSDRFFAERPEGSVSTLKIQRTQQEDSAVYLCASSPRTDGQPQHFGDGTRLSIL.

This chain links TRBV10-3 with TRBJ2-7; the match to TRBD1 covers 9 bases. Germline trimming cut 4 bases from V and 5 bases from J; bases unmatched to any gene: 6. The CDR3 is 14 residues long. Germline values: CDR1 ENHRY, CDR2 SYGVKD. The CDR3 DNA is TGTGCCATCAGTGCAGGGGACAGGGTGGACGAGCAGTACTTC. Amino acids: CAISAGDRVDEQYF.

This clone was seen a single time. The chain employs TRBV18 and TRBJ2-7; TRBD1 aligns across 8 bases. After removal of 4 bases from V and 0 bases from J, the junction contained 5 bases not matched to a gene. The CDR3 totals 15 residues. In germline, CDR1 is KGHSH, CDR2 LQKENI. CDR3 amino acids: CASSQETGGSYEQYF. The CDR3 bases are TGTGCCAGCTCACAAGAAACAGGGGGCTCCTACGAGCAGTACTTC.